Included here is one TCR beta chain sequence, with context. This record belongs to a study of shared clonotypes between healthy human individuals. V was trimmed by 3 bases and J by 4 bases, leaving 10 bases between them. The germline V gene has CDR1 WNHNN and CDR2 SYGVQD (reference sequence). This CDR3 region has 14 residues. TCRdb's table, derived via immunoSEQ multiplex PCR, lists solely in-frame clones and lacks some. The sample includes some 2,000,000 clones, 90% to 95% of them seen just once. The chain uses TRBV10-1 and TRBJ2-1; possibly TRBD2 for D (5 bases). Sequenced material: naive CD4+ T cells sorted from blood. Subset denoted: CD45RA+ positively selected. This TCR was sampled from a young man in good health. CDR3 amino acids: CASSESGMYNEQFF. Written as DNA, the CDR3 is TGCGCCAGCAGTGAATCCGGGATGTACAATGAGCAGTTCTTC.